This entry lists 30 T cell receptor beta chains sequenced from one sample in a study of response to subunit inactivated influenza vaccine. TCRdb independently ran MiXCR on the RT-PCR reads; one entry per CDR3 protein. Here the sample spans more than 600,000 distinct CDR3 sequences, 18% being singletons. The sequences come from PBMCs from blood, collected about 5 days after vaccination. Receptors were obtained from a man in his forties or fifties who received an inactivated influenza vaccine.

The sample holds one count of this clonotype. The chain links TRBV28 to TRBJ2-2; 8 bases line up with TRBD2. Germline assignment: CDR1 MDHEN and CDR2 SYDVKM. V lost 2 bases to trimming and J lost 5 bases; unmatched junction nucleotides: 10. CDR3 size: 17 residues. Written as DNA, the CDR3 is TGTGCCAGCAGTTTAACAGCGAGCGGGAGCGGGACCGGGGAGCTGTTTTTT. This translates into CASSLTASGSGTGELFF.

The sample holds many counts of this clonotype. The chain uses TRBV20-1 and TRBJ2-7; possible D gene TRBD1, 6 bases. This CDR3 is 13 amino acids long. Trimming pared 2 bases from V and 6 bases from J, leaving 14 bases between. Germline lookup yields CDR1 DFQATT and CDR2 SNEGSKA (reference sequence). The CDR3 loop is CSARFNMGAEQYF. CDR3 coding DNA: TGCAGTGCTAGATTTAATATGGGGGCCGAGCAGTACTTC.

CDR3 amino acids: CATSTVRFSYNEQFF. The CDR3, as DNA: TGTGCCACCAGCACCGTCCGGTTCTCCTACAATGAGCAGTTCTTC. The chain recombines TRBV15 with TRBJ2-1, with D hard to call. There are 15 residues in the CDR3. Trimming removed 4 bases at V and 0 bases at J, with 10 bases between. The germline gives CDR1 LNHNV, CDR2 YYDKDF (reference sequence).

The genes are TRBV28 and TRBJ1-5; D not resolved. The CDR3 covers 14 residues. Between the trimmed V and J ends, which lost 4 bases and 2 bases, there was a span of 9 bases. Per germline, CDR1 MDHEN and CDR2 SYDVKM. CDR3 in DNA: TGTGCCAGCAGTTACAGAACGGGCAATCAGCCCCAGCATTTT. It is translated as CASSYRTGNQPQHF.

This clonotype was picked up one time. CDR3 sequence reads: CASSLYGGIETQYF. In nucleotides, the CDR3 is TGTGCCAGCAGCTTATATGGGGGAATCGAGACCCAGTACTTC. The V and J genes are TRBV7-6 and TRBJ2-5, with D perhaps TRBD1 or TRBD2 (5 bases each). The CDR3 runs to 14 residues. V was trimmed by 2 bases and J by 5 bases, leaving 12 bases between them. Germline assignment: CDR1 SGHVS and CDR2 FNYEAQ.

This clonotype was counted only a few times. This chain joins TRBV27 and TRBJ2-3; D could derive from TRBD1 or TRBD2 (5 bases each). This CDR3 region has 14 residues. CDR1 MNHEY and CDR2 SMNVEV come from the germline V gene (reference sequence). V lost 4 bases to trimming and J lost 7 bases, with 15 bases between them. CDR3 DNA: TGTGCCAGCAGTTCCAATGTCCGGGGCTATACGCAGTATTTT. Translation: CASSSNVRGYTQYF.

In regard to this clonotype: The DNA is omitted, as the CDR3 cannot be located on it reliably, and the CDR3 follows TCRdb's listing. The chain is built from TRBV7-5 and TRBJ2-7; whether TRBD1, the table's D call, matches the DNA was not checked. TRBV7-5 is a pseudogene locus. The CDR3 is 15 residues long, counting both termini. The CDR3 sequence: CISVPMAPGGHEQYF.

J is TRBJ1-5 and V is TRBV7-2, with no clear D. V lost 1 base and J lost 5, with 15 bases in between. The CDR3 is 16 residues long. Germline loops: CDR1 SGHTA, CDR2 FQGNSA. The CDR3 sequence: CASSLVGTQIDQPQHF. The CDR3 bases are TGTGCCAGCAGCTTAGTTGGCACCCAGATTGATCAGCCCCAGCATTTT.

This clonotype was seen only a few times. The rearrangement uses TRBV20-1 and TRBJ2-7, with 7 bases fitting TRBD2. V shed 6 bases and J 6 bases; nucleotides not matched to a gene: 11. The CDR3 length is 13 residues. From germline, CDR1 is DFQATT and CDR2 SNEGSKA (reference sequence). In DNA form, the CDR3 reads TGCAGTGCGAGCCGGGCCGGGGGGTCCGAGCAGTACTTC. This codes for CSASRAGGSEQYF.

The chain links TRBV7-2 to TRBJ2-3; tentatively, D is TRBD2 (5 bases). CDR1 and CDR2 from the germline V gene are SGHTA and FQGNSA. Trimming stripped 5 bases from V and 3 bases from J, with 12 bases between. This CDR3 is built from 14 residues. CDR3 loop: CASSALLVTDTQYF. CDR3 in DNA: TGTGCCAGCAGCGCTCTACTAGTTACAGATACGCAGTATTTT.

The chain couples TRBV5-1 to TRBJ2-1; 9 bases are shared with TRBD1. Germline CDR1 SGHRS, CDR2 YFSETQ. This CDR3 spans 14 amino acids. V shed 4 bases, J shed 7 bases, and the junction held 6 bases outside the gene matches. The CDR3 DNA reads TGCGCCAGCAGCGCCGGACAGGGGCGAAATGAGCAGTTCTTC. This sequence encodes CASSAGQGRNEQFF.

Only one count was recorded for this clonotype. The chain couples TRBV2 to TRBJ2-3; TRBD2 matches 7 bases. Germline CDR1 reads SNHLY; CDR2 reads FYNNEI. This CDR3 contains 14 residues. V trimming: 8 bases; J trimming: 3 bases; junction bases outside the gene matches: 8. CDR3 DNA: TGTGCCAGCGTAAGCGGGGAGTTAACAGATACGCAGTATTTT. Protein product: CASVSGELTDTQYF. Supplemented by reference TRBV2 and TRBJ2-3, the full variable domain reads EPEVTQTPSHQVTQMGQEVILRCVPISNHLYFYWYRQILGQKVEFLVSFYNNEISEKSEIFDDQFSVERPDGSNFTLKIRSTKLEDSAMYFCASVSGELTDTQYFGPGTRLTVL.

The rearrangement uses TRBV9 and TRBJ1-6; TRBD1 might be the D (6 bases). The germline V and J ends were trimmed by 7 bases and 9 bases, with 17 bases remaining between them. This CDR3 has 14 amino acids. Per germline, CDR1 SGDLS and CDR2 YYNGEE. The CDR3 protein is CASSSGGSSSPLHF. The DNA for the CDR3 is TGTGCCAGCTCAAGCGGGGGCTCTTCTTCACCCCTCCACTTT.

In its sample, this clonotype was seen a few times. The chain carries TRBV29-1 and TRBJ1-5, with D perhaps TRBD1 (5 bases). The ends were cut back, 6 bases at V and 3 bases at J, with 9 bases in the middle. Germline values: CDR1 SQVTM, CDR2 ANQGSEA. The CDR3 length is 12 residues. Written as DNA, the CDR3 is TGCAGCGTCGGGGCGATCAATCAGCCCCAGCATTTT. It is translated as CSVGAINQPQHF.

This clonotype was recorded at least ten times. The V gene is TRBV5-5, the J gene TRBJ2-5, with 12 bases lining up with TRBD2. Per the germline V gene, CDR1 is SGHKS and CDR2 is YYEKEE (reference sequence). CDR3 length: 14 amino acids. Trimming cost V 4 bases and J 4 bases; bases outside gene matches: 2. The CDR3 spells CASSRGLAGETQYF. CDR3 DNA sequence: TGTGCCAGCAGCAGGGGACTAGCGGGAGAGACCCAGTACTTC.

The V and J genes are TRBV7-6 and TRBJ2-1, with TRBD2 matching over 7 bases. Germline-derived CDR1 and CDR2 are SGHVS and FNYEAQ. V shed 2 bases and J 5 bases; nucleotides not matched to a gene: 18. The CDR3 has 19 amino acids. The CDR3 is CASSLFRSSWRENNNEQFF. The CDR3 coding sequence is TGTGCCAGCAGCTTATTTAGGTCGTCTTGGCGGGAGAACAACAATGAGCAGTTCTTC.

The J gene is TRBJ1-1, the V gene TRBV6-1; weak D call: TRBD1 (6 bases). The CDR3 has 14 residues. Germline-derived CDR1 and CDR2 are MNHNS and SASEGT. The V end lost 3 bases, the J end lost 4 bases, and 12 bases lay between the germline ends. The CDR3, as DNA: TGTGCCAGCAGTGACTGGGGGGGCTCCACTGAAGCTTTCTTT. As protein: CASSDWGGSTEAFF.

This chain connects TRBV24-1 to TRBJ2-1, with D perhaps TRBD1 (5 bases). V lost 3 bases and J lost 1, with 12 bases in between. This CDR3 is 16 amino acids long. CDR1 and CDR2 (germline): KGHDR, SFDVKD. The CDR3 sequence is CATSDTTASSYNEQFF. CDR3 nucleotides: TGTGCCACCAGTGATACGACAGCTAGTTCCTACAATGAGCAGTTCTTC.

This clonotype was observed a handful of times. The CDR3 bases are TGCAGTGCTAGAGACCCTCTAGCCCCAGAGACCCAGTACTTC. The encoded protein is CSARDPLAPETQYF. The V and J genes are TRBV20-1 and TRBJ2-5; possibly TRBD2 for D (5 bases). In germline, CDR1 is DFQATT, CDR2 SNEGSKA (reference sequence). Deletions cut 0 bases from V and 4 bases from J, with 12 bases between. CDR3 length equals 14 residues.

The sample holds a few counts of this clonotype. This chain joins TRBV5-1 and TRBJ2-1; D might be TRBD1 or TRBD2, each matching 8 bases. V dropped 4 bases and J dropped 7 bases, with 15 bases sitting between them. Germline lookup yields CDR1 SGHRS and CDR2 YFSETQ. CDR3 length: 14 residues. The CDR3 loop is CASSRGGQENEQFF. The CDR3 DNA reads as TGCGCCAGCAGCCGGGGGGGACAGGAAAATGAGCAGTTCTTC.

The table lists this clonotype with a few counts. This chain uses TRBV7-2 with TRBJ2-7; D is perhaps TRBD2 (5 bases). Trimming pared 3 bases from V and 3 bases from J, leaving 12 bases between. CDR1 SGHTA and CDR2 FQGNSA come from the germline V gene. The CDR3 totals 14 residues. CDR3 amino acids: CASSFMVGSYEQYF. CDR3 nucleotide sequence: TGTGCCAGCAGCTTCATGGTGGGGAGCTACGAGCAGTACTTC.

This clonotype was picked up a small number of times. V is TRBV5-1 and J is TRBJ1-2; TRBD1 matches at 8 bases. This CDR3 contains 15 residues. After removal of 4 bases from V and 0 bases from J, the junction contained 5 bases not matched to a gene. Germline-derived CDR1 and CDR2 are SGHRS and YFSETQ. CDR3 residues: CASSQSTGANYGYTF. In DNA form, the CDR3 reads TGCGCCAGCAGCCAGTCGACAGGGGCTAACTATGGCTACACCTTC.

The chain has TRBV15 and TRBJ1-5; no reliable D call. Per germline, CDR1 LNHNV and CDR2 YYDKDF (reference sequence). Trimming took off 3 bases at V and 5 bases at J, with 11 bases between the two ends. The CDR3 length is 14 residues. The CDR3 DNA reads as TGTGCCACCAGCAGGACCGGGTGGGATCAGCCCCAGCATTTT. This gives the protein CATSRTGWDQPQHF.

This clonotype turned up a few times. This sequence joins TRBV6-1 and TRBJ2-1, with 9 bases aligning to TRBD2. The CDR3 spans 16 residues. Per germline, CDR1 MNHNS and CDR2 SASEGT. The V segment lost 6 bases and the J segment 9 bases; nucleotides outside the gene matches: 15. The CDR3 is CASRTLTSGGSSEQFF. The CDR3 DNA reads as TGTGCCAGCAGAACGCTCACGAGCGGGGGGAGCTCTGAGCAGTTCTTC.

In its sample, this clonotype was seen a few times. The chain links TRBV5-1 to TRBJ2-3, with 9 bases lining up with TRBD2. With 4 bases clipped from V and 9 bases from J, the junction kept 9 bases outside the gene matches. There are 14 residues in the CDR3. The germline V gene has CDR1 SGHRS and CDR2 YFSETQ. DNA of the CDR3: TGCGCCAGCAGCGACGGGACTAGCCAAGGGACGCAGTATTTT. As protein: CASSDGTSQGTQYF.

This clonotype was counted between two and nine times. The gene calls are TRBV12-3 or TRBV12-4 and TRBJ2-2; 7 bases align to TRBD1. Trimming removed 5 bases from V and 1 base from J; junction bases left unmatched: 16. CDR3 length: 19 amino acids. CDR3 DNA: TGTGCCAGCAGTGTCGTTACGTTAGTGGGGGACAGGAACACCGGGGAGCTGTTTTTT. Protein product: CASSVVTLVGDRNTGELFF.

The V and J genes are TRBV18 and TRBJ2-7; 8 bases match TRBD1. The J segment lost 4 bases and the V segment lost 2 bases, leaving 10 bases of the junction unmatched. This CDR3 is built from 16 residues. Germline V gene lookup returns CDR1 KGHSH and CDR2 LQKENI. The CDR3 bases are TGTGCCAGCTCACCAGCCCCGGGACAGGCCCCTTACGAGCAGTACTTC. Translation: CASSPAPGQAPYEQYF. The variable domain in full, with the rest retrieved from reference TRBV18 and TRBJ2-7, is NAGVMQNPRHLVRRRGQEARLRCSPMKGHSHVYWYRQLPEEGLKFMVYLQKENIIDESGMPKERFSAEFPKEGPSILRIQQVVRGDSAAYFCASSPAPGQAPYEQYFGPGTRLTVT.

The J gene is TRBJ2-3, the V gene TRBV28, with TRBD2 matching over 11 bases. The germline CDR1 and CDR2 sequences are MDHEN and SYDVKM. The CDR3 consists of 13 residues. The V segment lost 6 bases and the J segment 14 bases; nucleotides outside the gene matches: 10. In DNA, the CDR3 is TGTGCCAGCAGCCTCGAACTAGCGGGAGCCATGTATTTT. This translates into CASSLELAGAMYF.

This clonotype was picked up a small number of times. V and J are TRBV29-1 and TRBJ2-2; D assignment may be TRBD1 or TRBD2 (7 bases each). Germline CDR1 reads SQVTM; CDR2 reads ANQGSEA. The CDR3 runs to 14 residues. Deletions cut 7 bases from V and 4 bases from J, with 16 bases between. In DNA form, the CDR3 reads TGCAGCGGGACGGGCAGGGGGGGCACCGGGGAGCTGTTTTTT. Translated: CSGTGRGGTGELFF.

This clonotype turned up a few times. The chain recombines TRBV12-3 or TRBV12-4 with TRBJ2-5; TRBD2 matches at 9 bases. The ends lost 4 bases at V and 5 bases at J; junction bases unmatched: 11. CDR3 length: 16 amino acids. The CDR3, as DNA: TGTGCCAGCAGTTCTAACCGAGCGGGGGGCTGGGAGACCCAGTACTTC. Translated: CASSSNRAGGWETQYF.